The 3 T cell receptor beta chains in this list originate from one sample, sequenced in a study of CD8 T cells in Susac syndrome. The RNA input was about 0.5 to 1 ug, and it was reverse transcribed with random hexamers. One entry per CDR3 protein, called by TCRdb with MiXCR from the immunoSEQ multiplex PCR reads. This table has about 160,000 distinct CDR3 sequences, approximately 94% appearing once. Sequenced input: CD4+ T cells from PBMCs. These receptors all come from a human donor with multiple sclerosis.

The CDR3 loop is CASRDPSAIGLETQYF. CDR3 in DNA: TGTGCCAGCAGGGATCCTAGCGCCATCGGTCTAGAGACCCAGTACTTC. The chain uses TRBV28 and TRBJ2-5; D possibly corresponds to TRBD2 (6 bases). Germline V gives CDR1 MDHEN, CDR2 SYDVKM. The CDR3 runs 16 residues. Between the trimmed V and J ends, which lost 6 bases and 4 bases, there was a span of 21 bases.

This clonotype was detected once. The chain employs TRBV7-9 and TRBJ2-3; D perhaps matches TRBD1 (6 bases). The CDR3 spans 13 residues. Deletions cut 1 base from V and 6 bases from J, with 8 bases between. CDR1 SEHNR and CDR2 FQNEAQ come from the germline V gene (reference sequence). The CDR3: CASSLGGHDTQYF. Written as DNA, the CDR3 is TGTGCCAGCAGCTTAGGGGGACACGATACGCAGTATTTT.

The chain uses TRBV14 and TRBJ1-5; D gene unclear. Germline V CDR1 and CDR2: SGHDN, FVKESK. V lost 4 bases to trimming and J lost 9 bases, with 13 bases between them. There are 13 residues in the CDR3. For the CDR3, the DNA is TGTGCCAGCAGCCCCACGTTGATGGCGCCCCAGCATTTT. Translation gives CASSPTLMAPQHF.